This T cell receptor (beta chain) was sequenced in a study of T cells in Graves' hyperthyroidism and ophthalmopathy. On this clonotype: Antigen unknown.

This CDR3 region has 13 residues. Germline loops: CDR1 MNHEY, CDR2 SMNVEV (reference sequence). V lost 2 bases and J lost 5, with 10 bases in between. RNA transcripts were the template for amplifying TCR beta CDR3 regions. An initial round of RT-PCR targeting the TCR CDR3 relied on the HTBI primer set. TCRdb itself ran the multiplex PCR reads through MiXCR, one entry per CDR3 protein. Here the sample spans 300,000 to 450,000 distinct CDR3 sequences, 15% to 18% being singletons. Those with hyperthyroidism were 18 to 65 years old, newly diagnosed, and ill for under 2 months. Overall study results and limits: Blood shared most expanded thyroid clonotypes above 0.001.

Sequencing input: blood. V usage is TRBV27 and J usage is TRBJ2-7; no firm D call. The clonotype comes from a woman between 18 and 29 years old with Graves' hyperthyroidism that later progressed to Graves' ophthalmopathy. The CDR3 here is CASSLTPENEQYF. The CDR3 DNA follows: TGTGCCAGCAGTTTAACCCCAGAAAACGAGCAGTACTTC.